The clone carrying this T cell receptor (beta chain) showed up many times. This sample was taken from a study of metastatic and nonmetastatic thyroid tumors. TCRdb called clones again from the PCR reads with MiXCR. The sample carries 25,000 to 35,000 clones, around 16% recorded once. V was pared by 3 bases and J by 1 base, with 12 bases between. The CDR3 has 15 residues. Germline V lookup: CDR1 LNHNV, CDR2 YYDKDF (reference sequence). No patient had received any treatment before thyroid surgery. This clonotype originated in a female donor with papillary thyroid cancer or a benign thyroid nodule (not recorded which). Some clones in this sample may be carry-over from other donors' samples. Sequenced sample: blood. The rearrangement uses TRBV15 and TRBJ1-1, with D unresolved. CDR3: CATSRQELGNTEAFF. As DNA, the CDR3 is TGTGCCACCAGCAGGCAGGAGTTAGGGAACACTGAAGCTTTCTTT.